Each of the 17 T cell receptor beta chains below was sequenced from the same sample in a study of type 1 regulatory T cells. Their cognate antigens are unknown. TCRdb analysed the reads with MiXCR anew, one entry per CDR3 protein. The data show 60,000 to 70,000 distinct CDR3 sequences, around 49% seen once. The sequencing sample was made of cultured non-Tr1 T cells, either the whole culture or a sorted T cell fraction (not recorded which). These receptors all come from a human donor in good health.

The rearrangement uses TRBV2 and TRBJ1-6; D is undetermined. CDR1 and CDR2 from the germline V gene are SNHLY and FYNNEI. This CDR3 contains 14 residues. V was pared by 6 bases and J by 6 bases, with 12 bases between. The CDR3 DNA sequence: TGTGCCAGCAGCTCATCAGGCAGTAATTCACCCCTCCACTTT. Translation: CASSSSGSNSPLHF.

The V call is TRBV29-1, the J call TRBJ2-3; 8 positions match TRBD2. V trimming: 6 bases; J trimming: 2 bases; junction bases outside the gene matches: 7. Per the germline V gene, CDR1 is SQVTM and CDR2 is ANQGSEA. The CDR3 runs to 14 residues. The CDR3 DNA follows: TGCAGCGTAACTAGCGGCCTTCCCACAGATACGCAGTATTTT. Its protein product is CSVTSGLPTDTQYF.

This sequence joins TRBV19 and TRBJ2-7; tentative D call: TRBD1 (6 bases). V was shortened by 3 bases and J by 4 bases, with 13 bases between the two germline ends. Germline CDR1 and CDR2: LNHDA and SQIVND (reference sequence). The CDR3 runs 14 residues. CDR3 nucleotides: TGTGCCAGTAGTATGAGGGACAAGGGATACGAGCAGTACTTC. Translating it yields CASSMRDKGYEQYF.

V usage is TRBV4-1 and J usage is TRBJ2-1, with 13 bases aligning to TRBD2. This CDR3 has 17 residues. Germline V gene sequence: CDR1 MGHRA, CDR2 YSYEKL. V was clipped by 4 bases and J by 1 base; unmatched bases: 4. The CDR3 DNA reads TGCGCCAGCAGCCCAGGGACTAGCGGGGTTTCCTACAATGAGCAGTTCTTC. It codes for CASSPGTSGVSYNEQFF.

The chain uses TRBV4-1 and TRBJ2-5; 9 nucleotides agree with TRBD1. Germline CDR1 is MGHRA and CDR2 is YSYEKL. This CDR3 contains 14 residues. Trimming at V came to 7 bases and at J to 4 bases, leaving 7 bases not matched to a gene. The DNA of the CDR3 is TGCGCCAGCACCCGGACAGGGGCGGGAGAGACCCAGTACTTC. Residues: CASTRTGAGETQYF.

The rearrangement links TRBV20-1 to TRBJ2-7; no clear D. The ends were cut back, 6 bases at V and 1 base at J, with 22 bases in the middle. The germline V gene encodes CDR1 DFQATT and CDR2 SNEGSKA (reference sequence). The length of the CDR3 is 16 residues. CDR3 sequence reads: CSATETVPMSSYEQYF. In DNA, the CDR3 is TGCAGTGCCACGGAGACGGTCCCCATGTCTTCCTACGAGCAGTACTTC.

This clonotype has a handful of counts. V gene TRBV5-1 combines with J gene TRBJ2-1, with 8 bases matching TRBD1. There are 15 residues in the CDR3. CDR1 SGHRS and CDR2 YFSETQ come from the germline V gene. J was trimmed by 9 bases and V by 2 bases; bases with no gene match: 10. CDR3 protein: CASSFPGGGKREQFF. For the CDR3, the DNA is TGCGCCAGCAGCTTCCCAGGGGGCGGAAAACGTGAGCAGTTCTTC.

In this sample, this clonotype turned up a few times. The chain recombines TRBV24-1 with TRBJ1-2; no definite D call. This CDR3 has 13 amino acids. Germline V gene sequence: CDR1 KGHDR, CDR2 SFDVKD. Trimming pared 9 bases from V and 0 bases from J, leaving 10 bases between. The chain's CDR3 is CATQKHANYGYTF. The DNA of the CDR3 is TGTGCCACCCAGAAACACGCTAACTATGGCTACACCTTC.

The V and J genes are TRBV6-1 and TRBJ1-5; no clear D gene. This CDR3 comprises 15 residues. V shed 2 bases and J shed 0 bases, with 8 bases lying between them. Germline V gene lookup returns CDR1 MNHNS and CDR2 SASEGT. The CDR3 DNA follows: TGTGCCAGCAGTGAACCGATAGGTAGCAATCAGCCCCAGCATTTT. It yields the protein CASSEPIGSNQPQHF.

This chain links TRBV7-9 with TRBJ1-5; D perhaps matches TRBD1 (5 bases). V was cut by 6 bases and J by 2 bases, with 14 bases left in between. Germline V gene sequence: CDR1 SEHNR, CDR2 FQNEAQ (reference sequence). The CDR3 has 15 amino acids. The CDR3 DNA is TGTGCCAGCAGTGGGACCGGAGGTGGCAATCAGCCCCAGCATTTT. It specifies CASSGTGGGNQPQHF.

This clonotype came up a few times. V usage is TRBV7-2 and J usage is TRBJ2-3; 13 bases fit TRBD2. The CDR3 contains 17 residues. V dropped 5 bases and J dropped 3; count of bases not matched to a gene: 8. The germline V gene encodes CDR1 SGHTA and CDR2 FQGNSA. CDR3 loop: CASSLGLAGATTDTQYF. In nucleotides, the CDR3 is TGTGCCAGCAGCCTAGGACTAGCGGGGGCCACAACAGATACGCAGTATTTT.

This rearrangement joins TRBV2 to TRBJ1-1, with D unclear. CDR1 SNHLY and CDR2 FYNNEI come from the germline V gene. V lost 1 base and J 0 bases, leaving 3 bases between the germline ends. This CDR3 has 13 residues. CDR3 residues: CASSEVLNTEAFF. The CDR3 nucleotides read TGTGCCAGCAGTGAAGTATTGAACACTGAAGCTTTCTTT.

The CDR3 nucleotides are TGCGCCAGCAGCCAAGATTGGGTTGCGCGGGGGCCCCCGGCGACGCAGTATTTT. Translated: CASSQDWVARGPPATQYF. The chain joins TRBV4-3 to TRBJ2-3, with D perhaps matching TRBD2 (7 bases). Germline lookup yields CDR1 LGHNA and CDR2 YSLEER. The CDR3 has 18 amino acids. V was shortened by 0 bases and J by 9 bases, with 25 bases between the two germline ends.

J is TRBJ2-5 and V is TRBV5-1; D might be TRBD1 (6 bases). Trimming left V 0 bases short and J 5 bases short, with 14 bases between. The CDR3 runs to 15 residues. CDR1 is SGHRS, CDR2 YFSETQ, per germline. CDR3 in DNA: TGCGCCAGCAGCTTGGTGTCCAGGCAGGGGGAGACCCAGTACTTC. Translation: CASSLVSRQGETQYF.

The genes are TRBV11-3 and TRBJ1-1; no clear D gene. Trimming left V 0 bases short and J 9 bases short, with 14 bases between. This CDR3 region has 14 residues. Germline CDR1 SGHNT, CDR2 YENEEA. The CDR3 nucleotides read TGTGCCAGCAGCTTAGACCTACCCCCCAGGAAAGCTTTCTTT. This sequence encodes CASSLDLPPRKAFF.

This chain uses TRBV7-9 with TRBJ1-2; no firm D call. The CDR3 has 17 residues. The germline V and J ends were trimmed by 1 base and 1 base, with 16 bases remaining between them. Germline V gives CDR1 SEHNR, CDR2 FQNEAQ (reference sequence). CDR3 residues: CASSLDLGGQSNYGYTF. The CDR3, as DNA: TGTGCCAGCAGCTTAGACCTAGGCGGTCAGAGTAACTATGGCTACACCTTC.

The gene calls are TRBV24-1 and TRBJ2-2; D not certain. Germline V gene lookup returns CDR1 KGHDR and CDR2 SFDVKD. Trimming left V 6 bases short and J 4 bases short, with 8 bases between. The CDR3 spans 13 residues. The CDR3 DNA reads TGTGCCACCAGTCGAGAAGTCACCGGGGAGCTGTTTTTT. Translating it yields CATSREVTGELFF.